This T cell receptor beta chain was sequenced for a study of blood T cell repertoires in COVID-19. This CDR3 comprises 18 residues. Germline values: CDR1 SGHRS, CDR2 YFSETQ. V was cut by 4 bases and J by 3 bases, with 25 bases left in between. The data were produced by immunoSEQ multiplex PCR, yet TCRdb's version contains in-frame clones alone and is incomplete. There are 65,000 to 85,000 clones in the sample; more than 75% occur only once, and around 5.8% lies in the top ten. This TCR was recovered from a human donor in a cohort sampled during active COVID-19. Sequencing input: peripheral blood. V is TRBV5-1 and J is TRBJ1-1; the D gene is possibly TRBD1 (5 bases). DNA of the CDR3: TGCGCCAGCAGCAAGAACCCCATTCAGGGTAAATTTGACACTGAAGCTTTCTTT. This translates into CASSKNPIQGKFDTEAFF.